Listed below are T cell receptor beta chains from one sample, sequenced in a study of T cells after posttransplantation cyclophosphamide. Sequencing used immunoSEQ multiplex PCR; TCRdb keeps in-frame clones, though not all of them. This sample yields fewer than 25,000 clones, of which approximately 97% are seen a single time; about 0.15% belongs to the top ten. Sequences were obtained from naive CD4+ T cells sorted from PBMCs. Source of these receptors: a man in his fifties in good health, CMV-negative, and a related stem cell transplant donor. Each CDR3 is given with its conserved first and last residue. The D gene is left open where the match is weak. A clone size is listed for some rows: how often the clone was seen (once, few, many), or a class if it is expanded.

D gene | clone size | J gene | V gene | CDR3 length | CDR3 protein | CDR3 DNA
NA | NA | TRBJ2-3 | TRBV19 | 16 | CASSIEEGLGTDTQYF | TGTGCCAGTAGTATAGAGGAGGGGCTTGGCACAGATACGCAGTATTTT
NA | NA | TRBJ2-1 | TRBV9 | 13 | CASSVAQNNEQFF | TGTGCCAGCAGCGTAGCACAGAACAATGAGCAGTTCTTC
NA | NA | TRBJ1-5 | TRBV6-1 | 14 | CASRQGRVDQPQHF | TGTGCCAGCAGGCAGGGCAGGGTGGATCAGCCCCAGCATTTT
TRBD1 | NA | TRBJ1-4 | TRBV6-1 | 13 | CASHGTGGEKLFF | TGTGCCAGCCACGGGACAGGGGGCGAAAAACTGTTTTTT
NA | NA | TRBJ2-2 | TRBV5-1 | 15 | CASSLTETNTGELFF | TGCGCCAGCAGCTTAACAGAGACGAACACCGGGGAGCTGTTTTTT
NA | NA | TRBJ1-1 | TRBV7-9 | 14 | CASSSLGGDTEAFF | TGTGCCAGCAGCTCCCTCGGGGGTGACACTGAAGCTTTCTTT
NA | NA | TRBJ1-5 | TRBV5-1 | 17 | CASSERPLDNSNQPQHF | TGCGCCAGCAGCGAGAGACCACTAGACAATAGCAATCAGCCCCAGCATTTT
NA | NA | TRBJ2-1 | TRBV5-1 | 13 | CASSGPSPREQFF | TGCGCCAGCAGCGGGCCCAGCCCCCGTGAGCAGTTCTTC
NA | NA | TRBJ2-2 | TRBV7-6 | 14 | CASSAQGNTGELFF | TGTGCCAGCTCTGCACAGGGCAACACCGGGGAGCTGTTTTTT
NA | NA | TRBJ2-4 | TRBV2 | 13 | CASSQLAKNIQYF | TGTGCCAGCAGTCAGTTAGCCAAAAACATTCAGTACTTC
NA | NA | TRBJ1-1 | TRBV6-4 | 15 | CASSDSGAPVTEAFF | TGTGCCAGCAGTGACTCGGGGGCGCCGGTCACTGAAGCTTTCTTT
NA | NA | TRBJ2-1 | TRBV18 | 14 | CASSPTGGYNEQFF | TGTGCCAGCTCACCCACCGGGGGCTACAATGAGCAGTTCTTC
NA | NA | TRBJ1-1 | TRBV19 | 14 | CASSINRVGTEAFF | TGTGCCAGTAGTATTAACAGGGTTGGGACTGAAGCTTTCTTT
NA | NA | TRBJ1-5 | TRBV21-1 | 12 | CATARGGPPQHF | TGTGCCACAGCTAGGGGAGGGCCGCCCCAGCATTTT
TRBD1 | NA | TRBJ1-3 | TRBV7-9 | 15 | CASSTDRDSGNTIYF | TGTGCCAGCAGCACCGACAGGGACTCTGGAAACACCATATATTTT
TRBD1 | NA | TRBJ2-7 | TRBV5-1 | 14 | CASSLRQGPYEQYF | TGCGCCAGCAGCTTGCGACAGGGGCCCTACGAGCAGTACTTC
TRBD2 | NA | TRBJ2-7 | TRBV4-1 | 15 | CAAGELAGGLHEQYF | TGCGCCGCTGGGGAACTAGCGGGAGGTCTCCACGAGCAGTACTTC
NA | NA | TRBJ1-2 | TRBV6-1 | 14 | CASTIGGVDYGYTF | TGTGCCAGCACCATAGGAGGGGTCGACTATGGCTACACCTTC
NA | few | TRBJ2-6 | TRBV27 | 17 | CASRYIGFYSGANVLTF | TGTGCCAGCCGATATATCGGGTTTTACTCTGGGGCCAACGTCCTGACTTTC
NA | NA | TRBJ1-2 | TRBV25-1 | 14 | CASRGDGRSYGYTF | TGTGCCAGCAGGGGAGACGGTAGGAGCTATGGCTACACCTTC
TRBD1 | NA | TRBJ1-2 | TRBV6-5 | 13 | CASRRQGAGGYTF | TGTGCCAGCAGGCGACAGGGGGCTGGTGGCTACACCTTC
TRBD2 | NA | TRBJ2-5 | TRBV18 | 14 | CASSQAGGPETQYF | TGTGCCAGCTCACAAGCGGGAGGGCCGGAGACCCAGTACTTC
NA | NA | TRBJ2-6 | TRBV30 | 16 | CAWSAAGFTGANVLTF | TGTGCCTGGAGCGCTGCAGGGTTCACTGGGGCCAACGTCCTGACTTTC
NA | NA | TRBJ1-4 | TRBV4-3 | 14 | CASSQDRGGSSPFF | TGCGCCAGCAGCCAAGATCGGGGGGGAAGTTCTCCGTTTTTT
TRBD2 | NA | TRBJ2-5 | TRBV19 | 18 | CASRCRREASWGQETQYF | TGTGCCAGTAGGTGTAGGCGGGAGGCCTCCTGGGGCCAAGAGACCCAGTACTTC
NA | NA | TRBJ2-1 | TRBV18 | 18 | CASSPPLRNYLRGNEQFF | TGTGCCAGCTCACCACCGCTGCGGAACTACTTACGCGGAAATGAGCAGTTCTTC
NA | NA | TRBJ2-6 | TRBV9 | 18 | CASSVSWGVNSGANVLTF | TGTGCCAGCAGCGTGTCCTGGGGGGTCAACTCTGGGGCCAACGTCCTGACTTTC
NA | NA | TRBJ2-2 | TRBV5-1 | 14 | CASSLAQNTGELFF | TGCGCCAGCAGCTTGGCACAGAACACCGGGGAGCTGTTTTTT
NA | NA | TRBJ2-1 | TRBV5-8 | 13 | CASSLRSGYRSVF | TGTGCCAGCAGCTTGAGGTCGGGTTACAGGTCGGTCTTC
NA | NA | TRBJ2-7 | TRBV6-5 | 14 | CASSNSGSSYEQYF | TGTGCCAGCAGCAATAGCGGTAGCTCCTACGAGCAGTACTTC
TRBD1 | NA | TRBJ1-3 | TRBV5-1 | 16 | CASSLRDRSSGNTIYF | TGCGCCAGCAGCCTCCGGGACAGGAGCTCTGGAAACACCATATATTTT
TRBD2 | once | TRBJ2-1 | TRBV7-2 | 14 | CASSSRLAAGEQFF | TGTGCCAGCAGCTCCCGACTAGCAGCTGGAGAGCAGTTCTTC
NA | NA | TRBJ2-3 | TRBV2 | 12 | CASSDNRDTQYF | TGTGCCAGCAGTGATAACCGGGATACGCAGTATTTT
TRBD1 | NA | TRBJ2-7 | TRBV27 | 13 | CASSRQGGHEQYF | TGTGCCAGCAGCAGACAGGGGGGCCACGAGCAGTACTTC
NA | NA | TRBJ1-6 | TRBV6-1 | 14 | CASREDIRNSPLHF | TGTGCCAGCAGGGAAGACATTCGTAATTCACCCCTCCACTTT
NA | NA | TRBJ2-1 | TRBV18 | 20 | CASSPAGAVPGPPRGNEQFF | TGTGCCAGCTCACCAGCGGGGGCGGTTCCGGGGCCTCCGCGAGGCAATGAGCAGTTCTTC
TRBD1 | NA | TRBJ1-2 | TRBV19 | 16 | CASSITPQGARYGYTF | TGTGCCAGTAGTATAACACCACAGGGGGCGAGATATGGCTACACCTTC
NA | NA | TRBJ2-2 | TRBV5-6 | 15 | CASKLGTRNTGELFF | TGTGCCAGCAAGTTGGGGACTCGCAACACCGGGGAGCTGTTTTTT
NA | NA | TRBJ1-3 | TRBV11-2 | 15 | CASSLGVGSGNTIYF | TGTGCCAGCAGCTTAGGCGTCGGGTCTGGAAACACCATATATTTT
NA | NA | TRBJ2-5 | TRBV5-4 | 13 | CASTVRPGETQYF | TGTGCCAGCACCGTCCGACCGGGAGAGACCCAGTACTTC
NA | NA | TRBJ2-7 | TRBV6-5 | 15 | CASSYSIGGAYEQYF | TGTGCCAGCAGTTACTCGATAGGGGGGGCCTACGAGCAGTACTTC
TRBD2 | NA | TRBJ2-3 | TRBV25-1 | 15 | CASSDRGRASDTQYF | TGTGCCAGCAGTGACCGGGGGAGGGCATCAGATACGCAGTATTTT
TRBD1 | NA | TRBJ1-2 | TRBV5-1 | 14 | CASSPGTANYGYTF | TGCGCCAGCAGCCCCGGGACAGCTAACTATGGCTACACCTTC
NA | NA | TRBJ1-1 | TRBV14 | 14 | CASTHRAGDTEAFF | TGTGCCAGCACCCACAGGGCCGGTGACACTGAAGCTTTCTTT
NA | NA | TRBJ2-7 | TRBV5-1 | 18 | CASSLITTAGRSPYEQYF | TGCGCCAGCAGCTTGATAACCACGGCGGGCAGGTCCCCCTACGAGCAGTACTTC
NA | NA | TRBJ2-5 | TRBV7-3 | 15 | CASSLTGGGGETQYF | TGTGCCAGCAGCTTAACAGGCGGCGGAGGGGAGACCCAGTACTTC
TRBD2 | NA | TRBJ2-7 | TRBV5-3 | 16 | CARSEFGLAASYEQYF | TGTGCCAGAAGCGAATTCGGACTAGCGGCTTCCTACGAGCAGTACTTC
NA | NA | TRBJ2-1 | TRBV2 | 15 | CASSEGGGGANEQFF | TGTGCCAGCAGTGAAGGCGGTGGGGGGGCCAATGAGCAGTTCTTC
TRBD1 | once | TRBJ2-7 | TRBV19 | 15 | CASSITGGSAYEQYF | TGTGCCAGTAGTATTACAGGGGGATCCGCCTACGAGCAGTACTTC
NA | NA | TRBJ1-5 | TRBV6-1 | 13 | CASSVLGGQPQHF | TGTGCCAGCAGTGTTCTCGGCGGTCAGCCCCAGCATTTT
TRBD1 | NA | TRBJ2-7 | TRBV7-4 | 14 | CASSQGQGLWEQYF | TGTGCCAGCAGCCAGGGACAGGGCCTCTGGGAGCAGTACTTC
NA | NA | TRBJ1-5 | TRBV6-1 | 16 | CASSVVGAGGNQPQHF | TGTGCCAGCAGTGTTGTCGGAGCCGGAGGCAATCAGCCCCAGCATTTT
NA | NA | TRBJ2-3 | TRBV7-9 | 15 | CASSLSVRGTDTQYF | TGTGCCAGCAGCTTATCTGTCAGGGGCACAGATACGCAGTATTTT
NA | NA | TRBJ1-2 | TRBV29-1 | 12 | CSTRRGRDGYTF | TGCAGCACCCGGCGGGGGAGGGATGGCTACACCTTC
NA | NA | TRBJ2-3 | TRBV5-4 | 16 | CASSLRASARADTQYF | TGTGCCAGCAGCTTACGGGCCTCTGCGAGGGCAGATACGCAGTATTTT
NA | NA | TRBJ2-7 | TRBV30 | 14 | CAWSRGASSYEQYF | TGTGCCTGGAGTAGGGGCGCGAGCTCCTACGAGCAGTACTTC
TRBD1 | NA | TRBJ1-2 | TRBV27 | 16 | CASSPGTGAAYYGYTF | TGTGCCAGCAGTCCCGGGACAGGGGCAGCTTACTATGGCTACACCTTC
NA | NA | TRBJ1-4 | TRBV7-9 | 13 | CASSSVGEGKLFF | TGTGCCAGCAGCTCTGTAGGGGAGGGGAAACTGTTTTTT
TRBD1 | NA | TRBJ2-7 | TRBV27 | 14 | CASSLAGTGGEQYF | TGTGCCAGCAGTTTAGCCGGGACAGGGGGCGAGCAGTACTTC